This TCR beta chain was identified in a study of control samples from healthy donors and cancer patients. The table came from immunoSEQ multiplex PCR; TCRdb's copy has only in-frame clones and leaves some out. The sample lists under 450,000 clones, 80% to 95% occurring once. Germline values: CDR1 SGHRS, CDR2 YFSETQ. CDR3 length: 15 amino acids. V was cut by 0 bases and J by 0 bases, with 9 bases left in between. This sequence originates from a man aged 35 to 55 with head and neck cancer. The sequenced sample consisted of PBMCs. The chain has TRBV5-1 and TRBJ1-1, with D unresolved. As DNA, the CDR3 is TGCGCCAGCAGCTTGGAGCCGGGGATGAACACTGAAGCTTTCTTT. It translates to CASSLEPGMNTEAFF. The variable domain in full, with the rest retrieved from reference TRBV5-1 and TRBJ1-1, is KAGVTQTPRYLIKTRGQQVTLSCSPISGHRSVSWYQQTPGQGLQFLFEYFSETQRNKGNFPGRFSGRQFSNSRSEMNVSTLELGDSALYLCASSLEPGMNTEAFFGQGTRLTVV.